Listed here are 11 T cell receptor beta chains from one sample, sequenced in a study of blood T cell repertoires in COVID-19. Here immunoSEQ multiplex PCR was the method, and the copy in TCRdb shows in-frame clones only, minus some. Counted here are approximately 120,000 clones, roughly 86% occurring once; the ten biggest clones make up 10% to 15%. The sample comprised peripheral blood. The receptors shown here come from a human donor in a cohort sampled during active COVID-19.

CDR3 sequence (DNA): TGTGCCAGCAGTGACTTCACCGGGGAGCTGTTTTTT. Protein product: CASSDFTGELFF. This chain links TRBV25-1 with TRBJ2-2; no reliable D call. V was pared by 3 bases and J by 4 bases, with 3 bases between. The CDR3 has 12 amino acids. Per germline, CDR1 MGHDK and CDR2 SYGVNS.

V gene TRBV11-2 combines with J gene TRBJ2-7; 7 bases are shared with TRBD2. Germline V gives CDR1 SGHAT, CDR2 FQNNGV. The trim removed 1 base at V and 6 bases at J, leaving 9 bases unmatched. This CDR3 is built from 15 residues. The CDR3 loop reads CASSLGGGGRREQYF. Here the CDR3 DNA reads TGTGCCAGCAGCTTAGGTGGGGGGGGACGGCGCGAGCAGTACTTC. Using reference TRBV11-2 and TRBJ2-7 for the parts outside the CDR3, the full variable domain is EAGVAQSPRYKIIEKRQSVAFWCNPISGHATLYWYQQILGQGPKLLIQFQNNGVVDDSQLPKDRFSAERLKGVDSTLKIQPAKLEDSAVYLCASSLGGGGRREQYFGPGTRLTVT.

The V gene is TRBV5-1, the J gene TRBJ2-2, with 11 bases matching TRBD1. The germline V gene encodes CDR1 SGHRS and CDR2 YFSETQ. This CDR3 is built from 14 residues. V shed 4 bases and J 7 bases; nucleotides not matched to a gene: 3. In nucleotides, the CDR3 is TGCGCCAGCAGCGTGGGACAGGGGGTCGGGGAGCTGTTTTTT. Its protein product is CASSVGQGVGELFF.

V is TRBV5-5 and J is TRBJ1-1; 10 bases are shared with TRBD1. Trimming cost V 4 bases and J 4 bases; bases outside gene matches: 4. Germline V CDR1 and CDR2: SGHKS, YYEKEE (reference sequence). The CDR3 is made up of 14 amino acids. In DNA form, the CDR3 reads TGTGCCAGCAGCGGGGGACAGGGGAGCACTGAAGCTTTCTTT. The encoded protein is CASSGGQGSTEAFF. Drawing the rest from reference TRBV5-5 and TRBJ1-1, the complete variable domain is DAGVTQSPTHLIKTRGQQVTLRCSPISGHKSVSWYQQVLGQGPQFIFQYYEKEERGRGNFPDRFSARQFPNYSSELNVNALLLGDSALYLCASSGGQGSTEAFFGQGTRLTVV.

In its sample, this clone was seen once. The chain recombines TRBV5-1 with TRBJ2-3; the D gene is possibly TRBD2 (6 bases). Trimming removed 5 bases at V and 0 bases at J, with 10 bases between. The CDR3 is made up of 14 amino acids. Germline V gene sequence: CDR1 SGHRS, CDR2 YFSETQ. Here the CDR3 reads CASRPGESTDTQYF. CDR3 DNA: TGCGCCAGCAGACCGGGGGAAAGCACAGATACGCAGTATTTT.

The gene calls are TRBV14 and TRBJ1-2; D unresolved. The ends were cut back, 4 bases at V and 4 bases at J, with 10 bases in the middle. Germline CDR1 SGHDN, CDR2 FVKESK. This CDR3 has 13 amino acids. The CDR3 sequence: CASSLATSYGYTF. CDR3 DNA sequence: TGTGCCAGCAGCCTGGCGACATCCTATGGCTACACCTTC.

The chain has TRBV7-9 and TRBJ1-2; 9 bases match TRBD1. Trimming removed 6 bases from V and 4 bases from J; junction bases left unmatched: 15. Germline CDR1 is SEHNR and CDR2 is FQNEAQ (reference sequence). The CDR3 extends over 17 amino acids. CDR3 region: CASSPTGGLKEGYGYTF. The CDR3 nucleotides are TGTGCCAGCAGTCCGACAGGGGGATTAAAGGAGGGCTATGGCTACACCTTC.

This chain joins TRBV7-2 and TRBJ2-7; a weak D match, TRBD2 (6 bases). Germline V CDR1 and CDR2: SGHTA, FQGNSA. The CDR3 extends over 13 amino acids. Trimming left V 5 bases short and J 6 bases short, with 14 bases between. Here the CDR3 DNA reads TGTGCCAGCAGCATAGGGACTTCCGCCGAGCAGTACTTC. Encoded protein: CASSIGTSAEQYF.

V and J are TRBV7-9 and TRBJ2-4; D unclear. CDR1 is SEHNR and CDR2 is FQNEAQ in the germline V gene (reference sequence). Trimming shortened V by 1 base and J by 7 bases, and 5 bases separated the two germline ends. The CDR3 has 12 residues. This CDR3 reads CASSLDTNIQYF. The CDR3 DNA is TGTGCCAGCAGCTTAGATACTAACATTCAGTACTTC. Filled out from reference TRBV7-9 and TRBJ2-4, the complete variable domain reads DTGVSQNPRHKITKRGQNVTFRCDPISEHNRLYWYRQTLGQGPEFLTYFQNEAQLEKSRLLSDRFSAERPKGSFSTLEIQRTEQGDSAMYLCASSLDTNIQYFGAGTRLSVL.

The table lists this clone with a count of one. The CDR3 sequence: CASSQVGQGASEQFF. In DNA form, the CDR3 reads TGTGCCAGCAGCCAAGTGGGACAGGGGGCTAGTGAGCAGTTCTTC. This rearrangement joins TRBV3-1 (or the pseudogene TRBV3-2) to TRBJ2-1; 12 nucleotides align to TRBD1. The CDR3 runs 15 residues. The J segment lost 9 bases and the V segment lost 1 base, leaving 4 bases of the junction unmatched. Germline CDR1 LGHDT, CDR2 YNNKEL (reference sequence).

This rearrangement joins TRBV4-2 to TRBJ2-7, with 12 positions matching TRBD2. V was pared by 4 bases and J by 0 bases, with 7 bases of the junction left unmatched. The CDR3 sequence is 17 residues long. Germline assignment: CDR1 LGHNA and CDR2 YNFKEQ. DNA of the CDR3: TGTGCCAGCAGCCGGTGGCTAGCGGGGGGGAACTCCTACGAGCAGTACTTC. This sequence encodes CASSRWLAGGNSYEQYF.